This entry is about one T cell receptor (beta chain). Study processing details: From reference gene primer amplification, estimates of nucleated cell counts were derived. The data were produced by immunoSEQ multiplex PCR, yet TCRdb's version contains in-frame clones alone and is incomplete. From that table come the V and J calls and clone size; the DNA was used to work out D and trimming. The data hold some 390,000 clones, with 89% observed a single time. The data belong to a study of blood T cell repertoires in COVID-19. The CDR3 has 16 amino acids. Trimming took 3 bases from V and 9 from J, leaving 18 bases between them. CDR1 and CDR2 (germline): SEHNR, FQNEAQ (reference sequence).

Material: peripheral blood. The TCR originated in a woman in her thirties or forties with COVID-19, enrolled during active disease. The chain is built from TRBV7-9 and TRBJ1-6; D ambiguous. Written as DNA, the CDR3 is TGTGCCAGCAGCTTTAGCGAGAGCACGGGGAGTTCACCCCTCCACTTT. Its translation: CASSFSESTGSSPLHF. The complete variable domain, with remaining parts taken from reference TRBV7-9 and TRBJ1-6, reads DTGVSQNPRHKITKRGQNVTFRCDPISEHNRLYWYRQTLGQGPEFLTYFQNEAQLEKSRLLSDRFSAERPKGSFSTLEIQRTEQGDSAMYLCASSFSESTGSSPLHFGNGTRLTVT.